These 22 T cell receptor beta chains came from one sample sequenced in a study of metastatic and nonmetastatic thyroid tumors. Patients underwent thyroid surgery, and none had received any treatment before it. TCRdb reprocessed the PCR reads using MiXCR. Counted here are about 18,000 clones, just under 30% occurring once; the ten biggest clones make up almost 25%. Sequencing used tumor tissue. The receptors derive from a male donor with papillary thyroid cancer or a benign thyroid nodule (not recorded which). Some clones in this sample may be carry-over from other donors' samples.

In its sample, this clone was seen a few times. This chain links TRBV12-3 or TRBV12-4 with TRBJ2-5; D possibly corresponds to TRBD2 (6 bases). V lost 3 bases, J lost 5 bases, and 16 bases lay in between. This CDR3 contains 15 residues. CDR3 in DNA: TGTGCCAGCAGTTTGGTGCGGGGTGATGGGGAGACCCAGTACTTC. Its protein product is CASSLVRGDGETQYF.

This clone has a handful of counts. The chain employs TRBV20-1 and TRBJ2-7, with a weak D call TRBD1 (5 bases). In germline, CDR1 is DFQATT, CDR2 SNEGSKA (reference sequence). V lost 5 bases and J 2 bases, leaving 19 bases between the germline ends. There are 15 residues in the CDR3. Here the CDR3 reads CSAADNRPSAYEQYF. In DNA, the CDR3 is TGCAGTGCTGCCGATAACAGGCCCAGTGCCTACGAGCAGTACTTC.

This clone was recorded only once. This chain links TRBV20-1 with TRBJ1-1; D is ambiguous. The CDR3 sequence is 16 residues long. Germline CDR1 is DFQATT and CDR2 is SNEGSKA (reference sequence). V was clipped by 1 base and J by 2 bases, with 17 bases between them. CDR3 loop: CSARGSDGPENTEAFF. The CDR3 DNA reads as TGCAGTGCTAGAGGTTCAGATGGGCCGGAAAACACTGAAGCTTTCTTT.

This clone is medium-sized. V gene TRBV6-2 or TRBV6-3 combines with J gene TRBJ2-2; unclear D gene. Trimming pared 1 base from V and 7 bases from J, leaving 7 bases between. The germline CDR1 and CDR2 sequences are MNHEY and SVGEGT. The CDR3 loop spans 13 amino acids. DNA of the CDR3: TGTGCCAGCAGTTACTTGGGCGGCGGGGAGCTGTTTTTT. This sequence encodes CASSYLGGGELFF.

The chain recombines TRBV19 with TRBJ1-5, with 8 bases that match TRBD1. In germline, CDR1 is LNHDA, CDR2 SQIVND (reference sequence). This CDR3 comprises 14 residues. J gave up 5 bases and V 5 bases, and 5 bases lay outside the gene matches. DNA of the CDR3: TGTGCCAGTAGTCTTACAGGGGGGGATCAGCCCCAGCATTTT. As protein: CASSLTGGDQPQHF.

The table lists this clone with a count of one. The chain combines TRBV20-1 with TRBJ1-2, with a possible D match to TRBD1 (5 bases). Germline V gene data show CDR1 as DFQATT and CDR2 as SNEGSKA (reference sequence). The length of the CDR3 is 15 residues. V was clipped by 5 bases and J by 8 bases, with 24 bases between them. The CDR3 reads CSALGHGPESRGYTF. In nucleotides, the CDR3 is TGCAGTGCTTTAGGACACGGGCCTGAGTCCCGAGGCTACACCTTC.

CDR3 amino acids: CASKPGQGVNEQFF. CDR3 DNA: TGTGCCAGCAAGCCGGGACAGGGCGTCAATGAGCAGTTCTTC. The rearrangement links TRBV11-2 to TRBJ2-1, with 9 nucleotides matching TRBD1. The CDR3 runs to 14 residues. V was clipped by 7 bases and J by 6 bases; unmatched bases: 7. Germline loops: CDR1 SGHAT, CDR2 FQNNGV.

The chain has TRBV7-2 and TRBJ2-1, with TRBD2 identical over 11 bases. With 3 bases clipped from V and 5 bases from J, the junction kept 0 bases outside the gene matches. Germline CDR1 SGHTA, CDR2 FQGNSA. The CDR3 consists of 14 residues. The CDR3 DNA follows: TGTGCCAGCAGCTTGGGACTAGCGGACAATGAGCAGTTCTTC. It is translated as CASSLGLADNEQFF.

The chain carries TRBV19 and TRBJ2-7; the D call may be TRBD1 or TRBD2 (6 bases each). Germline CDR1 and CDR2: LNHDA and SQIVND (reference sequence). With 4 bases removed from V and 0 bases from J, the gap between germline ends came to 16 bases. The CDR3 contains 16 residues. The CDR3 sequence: CASSKRTGTDSYEQYF. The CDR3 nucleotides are TGTGCCAGTAGTAAAAGAACAGGGACTGACTCCTACGAGCAGTACTTC.

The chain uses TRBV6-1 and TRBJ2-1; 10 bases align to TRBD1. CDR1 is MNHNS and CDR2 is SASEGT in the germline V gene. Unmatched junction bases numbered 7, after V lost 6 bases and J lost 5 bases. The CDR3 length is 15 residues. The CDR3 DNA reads TGTGCCAGCAGCGCCCGGGACAGGGGCCACAATGAGCAGTTCTTC. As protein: CASSARDRGHNEQFF.

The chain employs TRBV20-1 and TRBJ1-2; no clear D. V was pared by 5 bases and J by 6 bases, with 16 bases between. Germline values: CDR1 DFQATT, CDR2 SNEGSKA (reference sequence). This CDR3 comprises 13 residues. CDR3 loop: CSAQLRRDDGYTF. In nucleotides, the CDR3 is TGCAGTGCTCAACTGAGAAGGGATGATGGCTACACCTTC.

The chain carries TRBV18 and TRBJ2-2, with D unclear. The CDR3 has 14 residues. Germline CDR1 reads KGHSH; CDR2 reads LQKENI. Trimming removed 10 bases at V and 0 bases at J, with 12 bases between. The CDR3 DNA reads TGTGCCAACTCCCTCTATCCGAACACCGGGGAGCTGTTTTTT. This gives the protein CANSLYPNTGELFF.

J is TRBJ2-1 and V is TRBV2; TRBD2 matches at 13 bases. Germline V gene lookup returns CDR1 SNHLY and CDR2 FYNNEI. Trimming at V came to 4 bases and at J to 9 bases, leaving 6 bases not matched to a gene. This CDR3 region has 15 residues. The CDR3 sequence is CASSAAGLAGSEQFF. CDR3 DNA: TGTGCCAGCAGTGCCGCGGGACTAGCGGGAAGTGAGCAGTTCTTC. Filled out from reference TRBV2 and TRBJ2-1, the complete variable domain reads EPEVTQTPSHQVTQMGQEVILRCVPISNHLYFYWYRQILGQKVEFLVSFYNNEISEKSEIFDDQFSVERPDGSNFTLKIRSTKLEDSAMYFCASSAAGLAGSEQFFGPGTRLTVL.

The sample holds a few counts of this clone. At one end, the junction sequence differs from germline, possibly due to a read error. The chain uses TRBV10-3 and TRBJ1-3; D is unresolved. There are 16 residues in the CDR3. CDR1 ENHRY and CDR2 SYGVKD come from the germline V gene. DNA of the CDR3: TGTTCCATCAGTGAGGTTATGTTTTCCTCTGGAAACACCATATATTTT. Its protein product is CSISEVMFSSGNTIYF.

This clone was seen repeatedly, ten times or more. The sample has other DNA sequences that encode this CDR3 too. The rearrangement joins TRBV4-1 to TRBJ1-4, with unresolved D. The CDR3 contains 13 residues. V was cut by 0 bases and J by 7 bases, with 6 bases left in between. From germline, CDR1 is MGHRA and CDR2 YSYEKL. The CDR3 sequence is CASSQDSGEKLFF. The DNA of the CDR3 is TGCGCCAGCAGCCAAGATTCCGGTGAAAAACTGTTTTTT.

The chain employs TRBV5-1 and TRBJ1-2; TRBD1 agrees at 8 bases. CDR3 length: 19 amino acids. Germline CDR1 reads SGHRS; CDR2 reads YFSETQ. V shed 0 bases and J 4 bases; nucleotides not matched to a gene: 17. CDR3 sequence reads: CASSLEGRTGRRGGYGYTF. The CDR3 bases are TGCGCCAGCAGCTTGGAGGGTCGGACAGGGCGGAGGGGTGGCTATGGCTACACCTTC.

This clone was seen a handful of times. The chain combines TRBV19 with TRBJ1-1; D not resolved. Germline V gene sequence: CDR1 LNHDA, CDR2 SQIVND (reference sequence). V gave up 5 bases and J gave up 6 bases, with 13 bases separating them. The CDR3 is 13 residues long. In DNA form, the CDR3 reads TGTGCCAGTAGTTTTCTCCCGGGAGCTGAAGCTTTCTTT. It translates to CASSFLPGAEAFF.

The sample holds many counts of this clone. DNA for the CDR3: TGTGCCAGCAGTCCGGACAGGGGACGGGATGAAGCTTTCTTT. Its translation: CASSPDRGRDEAFF. V gene TRBV12-3 or TRBV12-4 combines with J gene TRBJ1-1; 9 positions agree with TRBD1. V was clipped by 5 bases and J by 7 bases; unmatched bases: 8. The CDR3 spans 14 residues.

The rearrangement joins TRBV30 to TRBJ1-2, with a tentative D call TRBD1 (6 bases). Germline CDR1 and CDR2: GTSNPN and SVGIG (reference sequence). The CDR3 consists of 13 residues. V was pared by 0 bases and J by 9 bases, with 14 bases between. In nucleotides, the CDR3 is TGTGCCTGGAGTGTAACCGGGGGCGCGAGCTACACCTTC. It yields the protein CAWSVTGGASYTF.

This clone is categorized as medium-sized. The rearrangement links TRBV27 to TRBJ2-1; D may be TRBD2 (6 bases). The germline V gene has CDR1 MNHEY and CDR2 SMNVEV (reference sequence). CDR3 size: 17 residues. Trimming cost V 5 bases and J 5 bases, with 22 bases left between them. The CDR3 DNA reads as TGTGCCAGCAGTCTGGGACCGGGACTCAGGGCGAACAATGAGCAGTTCTTC. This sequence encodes CASSLGPGLRANNEQFF.

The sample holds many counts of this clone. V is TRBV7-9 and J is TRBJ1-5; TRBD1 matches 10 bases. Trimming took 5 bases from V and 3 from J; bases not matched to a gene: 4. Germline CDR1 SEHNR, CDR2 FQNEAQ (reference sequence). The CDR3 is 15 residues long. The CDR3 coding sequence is TGTGCCAGCAGCAGGGGACAGGGGAACAATCAGCCCCAGCATTTT. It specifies CASSRGQGNNQPQHF.

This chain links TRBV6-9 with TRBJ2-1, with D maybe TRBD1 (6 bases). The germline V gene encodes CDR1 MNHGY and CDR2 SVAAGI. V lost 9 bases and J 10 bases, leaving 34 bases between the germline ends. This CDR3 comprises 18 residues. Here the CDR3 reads CASSPRTGYEVPIREQFF. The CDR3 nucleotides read TGTGCCAGTTCCCCCCGTACAGGGTATGAGGTCCCAATAAGGGAGCAGTTCTTC.